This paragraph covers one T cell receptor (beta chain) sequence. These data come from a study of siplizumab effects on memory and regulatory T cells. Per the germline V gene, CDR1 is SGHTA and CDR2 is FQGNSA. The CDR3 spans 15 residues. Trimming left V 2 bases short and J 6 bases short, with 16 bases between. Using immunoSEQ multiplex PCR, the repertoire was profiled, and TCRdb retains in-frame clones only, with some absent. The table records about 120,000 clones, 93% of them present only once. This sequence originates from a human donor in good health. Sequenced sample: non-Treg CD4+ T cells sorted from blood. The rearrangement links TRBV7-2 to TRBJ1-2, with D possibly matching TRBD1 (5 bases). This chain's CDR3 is CASSLPGRGGDGYTF. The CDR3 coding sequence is TGTGCCAGCAGCTTACCCGGGCGGGGGGGTGATGGCTACACCTTC.